The rows below give T cell receptor beta chains drawn from one sample of a study of T-cell memory formation after mild COVID-19. TCRdb fed the 5' RACE reads into MiXCR, producing one record per CDR3 protein. The sample lists roughly 99,000 distinct CDR3 sequences; approximately 15% were seen once. Sequencing was carried out using PBMCs or a T cell subset sorted from them (not recorded which). The receptors originated from a man aged 18 to 35 who had mild COVID-19 (a few samples of this study predate the infection). Cell type and time point are not known. The CDR3 runs from the conserved cysteine through the conserved F or W. D genes are given only for firm matches. Part of the rows lack a size; the others show once, few, many or a class for expanded clones.

D gene: TRBD1; clone size: few; V gene: TRBV7-8; J gene: TRBJ1-3; CDR3 length: 19; CDR3 DNA: TGTGCCAGCAGCTACATTATTACAAACAACAGGGGGGATTCAAACACCATATATTTT; CDR3 protein: CASSYIITNNRGDSNTIYF
D gene: .; clone size: .; V gene: TRBV7-7; J gene: TRBJ2-5; CDR3 length: 15; CDR3 DNA: TGTGCTAGCAGCTTTTCCCAGGGGAGTGCGGAGACCCAGTACTTC; CDR3 protein: CASSFSQGSAETQYF
D gene: TRBD2; clone size: .; V gene: TRBV7-9; J gene: TRBJ2-2; CDR3 length: 13; CDR3 DNA: TGTGCCAGCACCGGGGGGTACACCGGGGAGCTGTTTTTT; CDR3 protein: CASTGGYTGELFF
D gene: .; clone size: few; V gene: TRBV4-3; J gene: TRBJ2-7; CDR3 length: 14; CDR3 DNA: TGCGCCAGCAGCCAAGGTATGGGTAACTACGAGCAGTACTTC; CDR3 protein: CASSQGMGNYEQYF
D gene: .; clone size: .; V gene: TRBV7-9; J gene: TRBJ2-7; CDR3 length: 12; CDR3 DNA: TGTGCCAGCAGCTTAGGTGAGGGCGAGCAGTACTTC; CDR3 protein: CASSLGEGEQYF
D gene: .; clone size: .; V gene: TRBV6-6; J gene: TRBJ1-1; CDR3 length: 15; CDR3 DNA: TGTGCCAGCAGTTACGTGGGACCGGGGAGGACTGAAGCTTTCTTT; CDR3 protein: CASSYVGPGRTEAFF
D gene: TRBD1; clone size: few; V gene: TRBV9; J gene: TRBJ2-5; CDR3 length: 15; CDR3 DNA: TGTGCCAGCAGCGTGGGCAGGGGGCATCAAGAGACCCAGTACTTC; CDR3 protein: CASSVGRGHQETQYF
D gene: .; clone size: many; V gene: TRBV11-2; J gene: TRBJ2-7; CDR3 length: 12; CDR3 DNA: TGTGCCAGCAGCTTACCTGGGTGCGAGCAGTACTTC; CDR3 protein: CASSLPGCEQYF
D gene: .; clone size: .; V gene: TRBV19; J gene: TRBJ1-2; CDR3 length: 14; CDR3 DNA: TGTGCCAGTAGTCCAACAGGGTCTAACTATGGCTACACCTTC; CDR3 protein: CASSPTGSNYGYTF
D gene: .; clone size: many; V gene: TRBV7-2; J gene: TRBJ1-5; CDR3 length: 14; CDR3 DNA: TGTGCCAGCAGCTCCAGGGGATGGAATCAGCCCCAGCATTTT; CDR3 protein: CASSSRGWNQPQHF
D gene: TRBD1; clone size: .; V gene: TRBV30; J gene: TRBJ2-2; CDR3 length: 13; CDR3 DNA: TGTGCCTGGGACCGGACAGGCACCGGGGAGCTGTTTTTT; CDR3 protein: CAWDRTGTGELFF
D gene: .; clone size: few; V gene: TRBV7-2; J gene: TRBJ2-5; CDR3 length: 14; CDR3 DNA: TGTGCCAGCAGCACACCACAGGCGGTGGGGACCCAGTACTTC; CDR3 protein: CASSTPQAVGTQYF
D gene: TRBD1; clone size: many; V gene: TRBV18; J gene: TRBJ2-3; CDR3 length: 15; CDR3 DNA: TGTGCCAGCTCACAGAGGGGGCAAAGCACAGATACGCAGTATTTT; CDR3 protein: CASSQRGQSTDTQYF
D gene: .; clone size: many; V gene: TRBV12-3/TRBV12-4; J gene: TRBJ2-5; CDR3 length: 11; CDR3 DNA: TGTGCCAGCAGCCAAACAAGGACCCAGTACTTC; CDR3 protein: CASSQTRTQYF
D gene: .; clone size: few; V gene: TRBV5-8; J gene: TRBJ2-7; CDR3 length: 11; CDR3 DNA: TGTGCCAGCAGCGATACCTACGAGCAGTACTTC; CDR3 protein: CASSDTYEQYF
D gene: .; clone size: .; V gene: TRBV4-1; J gene: TRBJ2-2; CDR3 length: 14; CDR3 DNA: TGCGCCAGCCAGGCAGGGCCTCGGACCGGGGAGCTGTTTTTT; CDR3 protein: CASQAGPRTGELFF
D gene: .; clone size: .; V gene: TRBV6-2/TRBV6-3; J gene: TRBJ1-2; CDR3 length: 13; CDR3 DNA: TGTGCCAGCAGTTATGACCTTGCCTATGGCTACACCTTC; CDR3 protein: CASSYDLAYGYTF
D gene: .; clone size: few; V gene: TRBV10-3; J gene: TRBJ2-7; CDR3 length: 12; CDR3 DNA: TGTGCCATCAGTGAGGGGAACTACGAGCAGTACTTC; CDR3 protein: CAISEGNYEQYF
D gene: .; clone size: .; V gene: TRBV6-5; J gene: TRBJ2-7; CDR3 length: 15; CDR3 DNA: TGTGCCAGCAGTTACGCTTACATCCCTGCCTACGAGCAGTACTTC; CDR3 protein: CASSYAYIPAYEQYF
D gene: TRBD1; clone size: many; V gene: TRBV4-3; J gene: TRBJ2-7; CDR3 length: 13; CDR3 DNA: TGCGCCAGCAGCAATGGACAGGGCCACGAGCAGTACTTC; CDR3 protein: CASSNGQGHEQYF
D gene: .; clone size: .; V gene: TRBV5-1; J gene: TRBJ2-1; CDR3 length: 14; CDR3 DNA: TGCGCCAGCAGCTCTGCCCAGATTTACAATGAGCAGTTCTTC; CDR3 protein: CASSSAQIYNEQFF
D gene: .; clone size: .; V gene: TRBV7-9; J gene: TRBJ2-7; CDR3 length: 12; CDR3 DNA: TGTGCCAGTGGACCGAGCTCCTACGAGCAGTACTTC; CDR3 protein: CASGPSSYEQYF
D gene: .; clone size: .; V gene: TRBV7-9; J gene: TRBJ2-3; CDR3 length: 16; CDR3 DNA: .; CDR3 protein: CASSILVRTSTDTQYF
D gene: .; clone size: few; V gene: TRBV6-5; J gene: TRBJ2-1; CDR3 length: 14; CDR3 DNA: TGTGCCAGCAGTTACTCGCCTAGCCCTAATGAGCAGTTCTTC; CDR3 protein: CASSYSPSPNEQFF
D gene: .; clone size: many; V gene: TRBV4-3; J gene: TRBJ2-1; CDR3 length: 14; CDR3 DNA: TGCGCCAGCAGCCAAGGGTCGGTTGACAATGAGCAGTTCTTC; CDR3 protein: CASSQGSVDNEQFF
D gene: TRBD2; clone size: many; V gene: TRBV20-1; J gene: TRBJ2-3; CDR3 length: 15; CDR3 DNA: TGCAGTGCTGGACAGATCGGCGGGGGGGCAGATACGCAGTATTTT; CDR3 protein: CSAGQIGGGADTQYF
D gene: .; clone size: .; V gene: TRBV3-2; J gene: TRBJ2-3; CDR3 length: 18; CDR3 DNA: TGTGCCAGCAGCCACATACCGGGACTCTCCTGGTGTACAGATACGCAGTATTTT; CDR3 protein: CASSHIPGLSWCTDTQYF
D gene: .; clone size: .; V gene: TRBV6-2/TRBV6-3; J gene: TRBJ2-1; CDR3 length: 17; CDR3 DNA: TGTGCCAGCAGTTATAGTTTCGGGGCAGGGCGAAGCAATGAGCAGTTCTTC; CDR3 protein: CASSYSFGAGRSNEQFF
D gene: TRBD1; clone size: .; V gene: TRBV15; J gene: TRBJ2-2; CDR3 length: 17; CDR3 DNA: TGTGCCACCAGCAGAGATCAGGACAGGGGGCCGACCGGGGAGCTGTTTTTT; CDR3 protein: CATSRDQDRGPTGELFF
D gene: .; clone size: .; V gene: TRBV12-3/TRBV12-4; J gene: TRBJ2-1; CDR3 length: 14; CDR3 DNA: TGTGCCAGCAGTTTAGGGTCAGTCAAAAATGAGCAGTTCTTC; CDR3 protein: CASSLGSVKNEQFF
D gene: TRBD1; clone size: .; V gene: TRBV7-2; J gene: TRBJ1-2; CDR3 length: 15; CDR3 DNA: TGTGCCAGCAGCTTCCCGCCCTTACAGGGGCATGGCTACACCTTC; CDR3 protein: CASSFPPLQGHGYTF
D gene: .; clone size: .; V gene: TRBV7-7; J gene: TRBJ2-3; CDR3 length: 14; CDR3 DNA: TGTGCCAGCAGTTCAGACAGGTCACCAGATACGCAGTATTTT; CDR3 protein: CASSSDRSPDTQYF
D gene: .; clone size: few; V gene: TRBV4-1; J gene: TRBJ1-1; CDR3 length: 16; CDR3 DNA: TGCGCCAGCAGCCAAACGACAGGCGAGATGAACACTGAAGCTTTCTTT; CDR3 protein: CASSQTTGEMNTEAFF
D gene: .; clone size: .; V gene: TRBV29-1; J gene: TRBJ1-3; CDR3 length: 14; CDR3 DNA: TGCAGCGTTGAAGAACGGAACTCTGGAAACACCATATATTTT; CDR3 protein: CSVEERNSGNTIYF
D gene: .; clone size: .; V gene: TRBV24-1; J gene: TRBJ1-1; CDR3 length: 16; CDR3 DNA: TGTGCCACCAGTGATTTCGGTACAGGAAGGAACACTGAAGCTTTCTTT; CDR3 protein: CATSDFGTGRNTEAFF
D gene: .; clone size: .; V gene: TRBV27; J gene: TRBJ2-3; CDR3 length: 14; CDR3 DNA: TGTGCCAGCGGTTTATTGGGGCGGCTGGATACGCAGTATTTT; CDR3 protein: CASGLLGRLDTQYF
D gene: .; clone size: .; V gene: TRBV7-9; J gene: TRBJ2-1; CDR3 length: 15; CDR3 DNA: TGTGCCAGCAGCCCTACCGGCCGGGACAATAATGAGCAGTTCTTC; CDR3 protein: CASSPTGRDNNEQFF
D gene: TRBD1; clone size: few; V gene: TRBV11-2; J gene: TRBJ2-5; CDR3 length: 15; CDR3 DNA: TGTGCCAGCAGCCTCGGACAGGGGGTCCAAGAGACCCAGTACTTC; CDR3 protein: CASSLGQGVQETQYF
D gene: TRBD2; clone size: .; V gene: TRBV5-1; J gene: TRBJ2-3; CDR3 length: 18; CDR3 DNA: TGCGCCAGCAATCCGGGACTAGCGGGGGCCCTAAGCACAGATACGCAGTATTTT; CDR3 protein: CASNPGLAGALSTDTQYF
D gene: .; clone size: many; V gene: TRBV6-5; J gene: TRBJ2-2; CDR3 length: 16; CDR3 DNA: TGTGCCAGCACTTCACGGGGGGCAGGGGACACCGGGGAGCTGTTTTTT; CDR3 protein: CASTSRGAGDTGELFF